This T cell receptor (beta chain) was observed in a study of T-cell memory formation after mild COVID-19. Trimming took 6 bases from V and 4 from J, leaving 6 bases between them. The CDR3 runs to 12 residues. TCRdb re-called the 5' RACE reads with MiXCR, one entry per CDR3 protein. Of fewer than 700,000 distinct CDR3 sequences detected, less than 25% appear once; the ten largest clones hold around 7.7%. Input material: PBMCs or a T cell subset sorted from them (not recorded which). This chain joins TRBV12-3 or TRBV12-4 and TRBJ2-2, with D unclear. This TCR derives from an adult woman who had mild COVID-19 (a few samples of this study predate the infection). Cell type and time point are not known. Written as DNA, the CDR3 is TGTGCCAGCAGAATTCCCACCGGGGAGCTGTTTTTT. Protein sequence: CASRIPTGELFF.